The entry below gives a single TCR beta chain sequence along with its context. The antigen remains undetermined. MiXCR was run by TCRdb on the 5' RACE reads, yielding one entry per CDR3 protein. Among about 690,000 distinct CDR3 sequences listed, roughly 6.2% were seen once. Trimming removed 7 bases from V and 1 base from J; junction bases left unmatched: 10. The CDR3 runs 16 residues. CDR1 is LNHDA, CDR2 SQIVND, per germline (reference sequence). The source of the sample is a study of identical twins. Study conclusions and caveats: An excess of low generation probability was shown by twin-shared out-of-frame alpha sequences. Models came in too low on out-of-frame TCR alpha sharing in monozygotic twins. While abundant cord blood beta clonotypes carried fewer insertions, memory repertoires showed no such pattern.

This sequence originates from a man aged 18 to 29 in good health. The J gene is TRBJ2-3, the V gene TRBV19; 8 nucleotides align to TRBD1. What was sequenced was naive T cells sorted from blood. The CDR3 region is CASKVTRGQGTDTQYF. The CDR3 region has the DNA TGTGCCAGTAAGGTGACCCGGGGACAGGGCACAGATACGCAGTATTTT.